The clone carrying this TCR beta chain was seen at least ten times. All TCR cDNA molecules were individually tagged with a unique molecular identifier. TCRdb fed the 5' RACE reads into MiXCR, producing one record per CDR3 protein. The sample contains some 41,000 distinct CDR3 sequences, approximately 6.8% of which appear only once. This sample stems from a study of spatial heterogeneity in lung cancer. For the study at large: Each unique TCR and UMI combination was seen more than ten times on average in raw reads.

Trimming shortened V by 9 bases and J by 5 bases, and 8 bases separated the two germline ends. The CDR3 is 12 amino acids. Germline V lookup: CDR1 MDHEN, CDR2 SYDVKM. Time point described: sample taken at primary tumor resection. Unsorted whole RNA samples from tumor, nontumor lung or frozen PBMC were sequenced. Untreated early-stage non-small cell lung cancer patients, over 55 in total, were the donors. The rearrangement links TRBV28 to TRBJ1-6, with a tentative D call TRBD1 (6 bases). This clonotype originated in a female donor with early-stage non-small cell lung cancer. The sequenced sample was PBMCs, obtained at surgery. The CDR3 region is CASTGNNSPLHF. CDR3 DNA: TGTGCCAGTACAGGGAATAATTCACCCCTCCACTTT.